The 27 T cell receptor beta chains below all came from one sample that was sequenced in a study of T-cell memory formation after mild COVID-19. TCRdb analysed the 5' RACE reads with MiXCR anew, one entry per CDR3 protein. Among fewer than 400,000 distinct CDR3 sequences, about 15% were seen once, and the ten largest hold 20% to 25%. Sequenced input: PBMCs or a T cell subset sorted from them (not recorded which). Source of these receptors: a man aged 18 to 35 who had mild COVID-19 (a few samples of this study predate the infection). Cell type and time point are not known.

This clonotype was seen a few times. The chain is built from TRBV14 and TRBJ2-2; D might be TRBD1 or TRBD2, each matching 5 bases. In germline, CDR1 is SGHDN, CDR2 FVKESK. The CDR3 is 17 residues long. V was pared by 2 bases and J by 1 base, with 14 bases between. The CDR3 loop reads CASSQKTGTVNTGELFF. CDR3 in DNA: TGTGCCAGCAGCCAAAAGACCGGGACGGTGAACACCGGGGAGCTGTTTTTT.

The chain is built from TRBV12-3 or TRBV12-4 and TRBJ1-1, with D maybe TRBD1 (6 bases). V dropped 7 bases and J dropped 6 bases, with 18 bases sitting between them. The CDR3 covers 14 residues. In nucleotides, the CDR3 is TGTGCCAGCATCCCACGCAGGGGCATCGCTGAAGCTTTCTTT. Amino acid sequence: CASIPRRGIAEAFF.

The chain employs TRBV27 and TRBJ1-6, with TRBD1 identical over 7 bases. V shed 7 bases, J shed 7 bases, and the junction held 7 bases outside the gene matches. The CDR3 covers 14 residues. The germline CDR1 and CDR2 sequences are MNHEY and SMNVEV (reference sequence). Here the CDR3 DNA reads TGTGCCAGCAACCTGGGGACAGCCAATTCACCCCTCCACTTT. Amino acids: CASNLGTANSPLHF.

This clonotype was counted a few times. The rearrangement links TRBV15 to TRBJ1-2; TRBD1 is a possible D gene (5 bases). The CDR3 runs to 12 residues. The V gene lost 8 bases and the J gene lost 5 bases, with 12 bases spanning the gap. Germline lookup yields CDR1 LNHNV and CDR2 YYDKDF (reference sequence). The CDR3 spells CATLDRRYGYTF. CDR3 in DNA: TGTGCCACCCTAGACAGAAGATATGGCTACACCTTC.

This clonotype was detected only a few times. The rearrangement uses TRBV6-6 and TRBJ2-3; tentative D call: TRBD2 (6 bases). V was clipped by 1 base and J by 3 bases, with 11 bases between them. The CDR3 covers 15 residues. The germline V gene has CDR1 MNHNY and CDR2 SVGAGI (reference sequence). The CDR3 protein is CASSYLDRETDTQYF. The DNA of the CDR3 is TGTGCCAGCAGTTACTTGGACCGGGAGACAGATACGCAGTATTTT.

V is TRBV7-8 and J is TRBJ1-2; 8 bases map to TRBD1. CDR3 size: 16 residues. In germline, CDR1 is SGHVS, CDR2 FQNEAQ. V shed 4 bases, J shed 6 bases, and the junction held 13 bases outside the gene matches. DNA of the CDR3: TGTGCCAGCAGCTCTTACTCTACGGACAGGGTAGATGGCTACACCTTC. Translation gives CASSSYSTDRVDGYTF.

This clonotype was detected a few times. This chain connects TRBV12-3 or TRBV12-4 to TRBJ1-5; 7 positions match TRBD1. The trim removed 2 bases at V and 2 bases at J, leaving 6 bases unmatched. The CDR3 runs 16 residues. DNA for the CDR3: TGTGCCAGCAGTTTAACAGGGGTCGTAGGCAATCAGCCCCAGCATTTT. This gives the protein CASSLTGVVGNQPQHF.

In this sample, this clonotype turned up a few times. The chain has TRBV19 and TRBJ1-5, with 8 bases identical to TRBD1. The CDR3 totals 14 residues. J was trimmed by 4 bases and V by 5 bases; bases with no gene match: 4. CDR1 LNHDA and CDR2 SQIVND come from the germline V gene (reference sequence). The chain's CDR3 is CASSGQGINQPQHF. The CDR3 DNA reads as TGTGCCAGTAGTGGACAGGGCATTAATCAGCCCCAGCATTTT.

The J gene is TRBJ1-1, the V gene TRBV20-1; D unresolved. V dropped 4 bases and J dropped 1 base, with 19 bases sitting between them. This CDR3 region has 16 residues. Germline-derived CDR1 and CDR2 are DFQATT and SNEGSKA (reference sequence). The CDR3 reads CSAISRPGRWNTEAFF. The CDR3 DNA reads TGCAGTGCTATTTCCCGCCCCGGGCGGTGGAACACTGAAGCTTTCTTT.

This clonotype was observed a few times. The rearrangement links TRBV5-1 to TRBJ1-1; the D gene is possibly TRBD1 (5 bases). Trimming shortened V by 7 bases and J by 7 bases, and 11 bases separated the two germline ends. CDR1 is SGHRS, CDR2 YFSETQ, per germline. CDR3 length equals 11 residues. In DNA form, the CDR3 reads TGCGCCAGCGTGGGGGAGATTGAAGCTTTCTTT. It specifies CASVGEIEAFF.

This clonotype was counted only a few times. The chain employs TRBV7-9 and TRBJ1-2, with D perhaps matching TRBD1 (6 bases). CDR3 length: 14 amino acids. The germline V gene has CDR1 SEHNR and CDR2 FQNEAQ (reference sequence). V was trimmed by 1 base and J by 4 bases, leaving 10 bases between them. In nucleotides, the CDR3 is TGTGCCAGCAGCTTAGGGACAGCAGCCTATGGCTACACCTTC. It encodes CASSLGTAAYGYTF.

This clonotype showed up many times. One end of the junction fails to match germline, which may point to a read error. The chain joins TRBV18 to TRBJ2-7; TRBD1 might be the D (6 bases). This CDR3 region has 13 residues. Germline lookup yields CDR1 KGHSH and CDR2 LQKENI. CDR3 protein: CASSPGAGYEQYF. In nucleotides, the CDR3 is TGCGCCAGCAGCCCAGGGGCTGGTTACGAGCAGTACTTC.

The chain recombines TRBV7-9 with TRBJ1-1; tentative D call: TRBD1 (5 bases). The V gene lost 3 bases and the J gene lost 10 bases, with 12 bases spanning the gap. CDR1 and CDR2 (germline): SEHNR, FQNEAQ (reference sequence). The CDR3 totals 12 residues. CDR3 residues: CASSFDSSGAFF. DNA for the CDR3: TGTGCCAGCAGCTTCGACAGTTCCGGAGCTTTCTTT.

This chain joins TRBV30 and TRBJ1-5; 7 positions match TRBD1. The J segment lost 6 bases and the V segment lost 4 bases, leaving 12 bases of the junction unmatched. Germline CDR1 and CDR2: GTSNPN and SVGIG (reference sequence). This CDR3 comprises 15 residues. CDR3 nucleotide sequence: TGTGCCTGGAAGGAGGGGGCGGCTCTGGGTCAGCCCCAGCATTTT. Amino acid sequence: CAWKEGAALGQPQHF.

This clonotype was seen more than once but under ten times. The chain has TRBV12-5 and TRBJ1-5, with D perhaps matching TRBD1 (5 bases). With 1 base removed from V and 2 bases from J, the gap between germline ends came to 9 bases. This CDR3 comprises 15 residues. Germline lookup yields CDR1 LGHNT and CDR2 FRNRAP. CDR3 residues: CASGLGGVGNQPQHF. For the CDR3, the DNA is TGTGCTAGTGGTTTGGGAGGGGTGGGCAATCAGCCCCAGCATTTT.

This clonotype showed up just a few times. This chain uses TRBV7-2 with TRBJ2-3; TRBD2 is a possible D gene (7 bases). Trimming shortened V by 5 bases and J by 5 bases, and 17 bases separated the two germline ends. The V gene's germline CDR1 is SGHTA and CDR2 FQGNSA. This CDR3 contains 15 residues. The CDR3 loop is CASSPSGGLVDTQYF. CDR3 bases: TGTGCCAGCAGCCCTTCCGGGGGGCTGGTAGATACGCAGTATTTT. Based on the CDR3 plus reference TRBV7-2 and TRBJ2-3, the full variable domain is GAGVSQSPSNKVTEKGKDVELRCDPISGHTALYWYRQSLGQGLEFLIYFQGNSAPDKSGLPSDRFSAERTGGSVSTLTIQRTQQEDSAVYLCASSPSGGLVDTQYFGPGTRLTVL.

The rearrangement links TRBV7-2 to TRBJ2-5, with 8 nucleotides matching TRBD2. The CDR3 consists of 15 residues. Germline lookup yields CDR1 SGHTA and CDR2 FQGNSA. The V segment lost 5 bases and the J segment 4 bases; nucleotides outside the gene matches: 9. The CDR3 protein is CASSLGAGELETQYF. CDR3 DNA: TGTGCCAGCAGCCTAGGAGCGGGGGAGTTAGAGACCCAGTACTTC.

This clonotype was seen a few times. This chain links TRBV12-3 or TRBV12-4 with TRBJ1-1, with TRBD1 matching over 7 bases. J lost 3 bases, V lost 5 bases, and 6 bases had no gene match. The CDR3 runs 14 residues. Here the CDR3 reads CASSPRDRYTEAFF. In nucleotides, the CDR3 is TGTGCCAGCAGTCCCCGGGACAGATACACTGAAGCTTTCTTT.

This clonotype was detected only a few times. The CDR3, as DNA: TGTGCCAGCAGCTTAGGCGGACTAGCGGGGGGTGTGGGGGAGACCCAGTACTTC. It is translated as CASSLGGLAGGVGETQYF. The chain uses TRBV7-2 and TRBJ2-5; 14 nucleotides line up with TRBD2. Germline V CDR1 and CDR2: SGHTA, FQGNSA. With 1 base clipped from V and 5 bases from J, the junction kept 9 bases outside the gene matches. The CDR3 is 18 residues long.

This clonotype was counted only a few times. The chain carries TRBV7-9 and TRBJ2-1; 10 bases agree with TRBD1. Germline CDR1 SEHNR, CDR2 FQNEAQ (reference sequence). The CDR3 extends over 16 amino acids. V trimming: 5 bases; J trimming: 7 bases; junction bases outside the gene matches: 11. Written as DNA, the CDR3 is TGTGCCAGCAGCGCACCCCTACCGGGACAGGGGAATGAGCAGTTCTTC. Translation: CASSAPLPGQGNEQFF.

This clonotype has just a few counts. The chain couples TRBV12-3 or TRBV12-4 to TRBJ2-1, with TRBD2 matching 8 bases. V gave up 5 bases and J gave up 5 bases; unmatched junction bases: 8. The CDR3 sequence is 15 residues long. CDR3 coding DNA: TGTGCCAGCAGTCCGGACGCCGGGAGGGACAATGAGCAGTTCTTC. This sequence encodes CASSPDAGRDNEQFF.

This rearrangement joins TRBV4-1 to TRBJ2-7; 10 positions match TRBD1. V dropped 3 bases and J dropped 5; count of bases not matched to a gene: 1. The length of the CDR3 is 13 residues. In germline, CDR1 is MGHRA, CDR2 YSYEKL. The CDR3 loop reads CASSHGTGDEQYV. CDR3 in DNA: TGCGCCAGCAGCCACGGGACAGGGGACGAGCAGTACGTC.

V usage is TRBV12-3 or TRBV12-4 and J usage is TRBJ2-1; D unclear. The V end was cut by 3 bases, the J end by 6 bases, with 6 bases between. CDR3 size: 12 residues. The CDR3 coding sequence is TGTGCCAGCAGTTTTGATCCCAATGAGCAGTTCTTC. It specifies CASSFDPNEQFF.

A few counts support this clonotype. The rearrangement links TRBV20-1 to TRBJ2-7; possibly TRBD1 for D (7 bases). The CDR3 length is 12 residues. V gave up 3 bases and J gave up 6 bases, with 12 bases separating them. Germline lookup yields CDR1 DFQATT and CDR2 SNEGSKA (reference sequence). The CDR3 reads CSASHRGGEQYF. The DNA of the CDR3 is TGCAGTGCTAGCCACAGGGGAGGCGAGCAGTACTTC.

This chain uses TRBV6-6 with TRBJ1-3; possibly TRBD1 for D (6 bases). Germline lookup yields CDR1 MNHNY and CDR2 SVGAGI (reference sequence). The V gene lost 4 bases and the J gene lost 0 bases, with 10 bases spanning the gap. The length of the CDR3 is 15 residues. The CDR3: CASSSGQFSGNTIYF. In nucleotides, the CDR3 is TGTGCCAGCAGTTCCGGACAGTTCTCTGGAAACACCATATATTTT.

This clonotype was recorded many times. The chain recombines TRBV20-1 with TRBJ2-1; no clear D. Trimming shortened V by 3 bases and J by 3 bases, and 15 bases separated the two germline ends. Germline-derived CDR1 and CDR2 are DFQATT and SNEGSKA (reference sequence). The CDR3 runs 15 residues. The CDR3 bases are TGCAGTGCTAGGTTCCAGCCATCCGTCTACAATGAGCAGTTCTTC. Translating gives CSARFQPSVYNEQFF.

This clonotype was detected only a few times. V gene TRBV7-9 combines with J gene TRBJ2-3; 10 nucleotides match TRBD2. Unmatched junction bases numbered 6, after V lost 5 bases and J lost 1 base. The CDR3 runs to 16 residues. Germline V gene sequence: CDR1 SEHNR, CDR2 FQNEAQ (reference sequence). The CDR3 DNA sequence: TGTGCCAGCAGCGATATCACTAGCGGGGGCACAGATACGCAGTATTTT. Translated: CASSDITSGGTDTQYF.